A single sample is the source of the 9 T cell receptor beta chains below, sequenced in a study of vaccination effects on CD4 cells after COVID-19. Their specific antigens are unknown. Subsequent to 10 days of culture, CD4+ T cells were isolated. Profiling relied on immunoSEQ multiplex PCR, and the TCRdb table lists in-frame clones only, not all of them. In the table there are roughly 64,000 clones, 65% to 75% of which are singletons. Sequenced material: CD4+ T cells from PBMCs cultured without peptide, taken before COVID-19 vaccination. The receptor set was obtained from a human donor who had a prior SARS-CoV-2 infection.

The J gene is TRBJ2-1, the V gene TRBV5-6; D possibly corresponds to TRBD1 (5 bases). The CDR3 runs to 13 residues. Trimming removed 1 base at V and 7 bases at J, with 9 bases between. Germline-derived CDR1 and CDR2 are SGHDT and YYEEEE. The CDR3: CASSLSDRNEQFF. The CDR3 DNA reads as TGTGCCAGCAGCTTGTCCGACAGAAATGAGCAGTTCTTC.

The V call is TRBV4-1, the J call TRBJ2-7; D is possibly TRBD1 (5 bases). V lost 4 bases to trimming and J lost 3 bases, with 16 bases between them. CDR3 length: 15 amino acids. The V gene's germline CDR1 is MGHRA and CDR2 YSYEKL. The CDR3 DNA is TGCGCCAGCAGCCGAAGTGCGACAGATGTCTACGAGCAGTACTTC. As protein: CASSRSATDVYEQYF.

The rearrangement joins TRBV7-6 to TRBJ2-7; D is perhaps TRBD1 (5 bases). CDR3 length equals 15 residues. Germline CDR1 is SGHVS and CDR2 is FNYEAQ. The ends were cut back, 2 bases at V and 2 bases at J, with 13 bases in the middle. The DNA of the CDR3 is TGTGCCAGCAGCTTACGACAGTCTAGAACCTACGAGCAGTACTTC. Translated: CASSLRQSRTYEQYF.

CDR3 residues: CASSLWLAGLAGNEQFF. DNA of the CDR3: TGTGCCAGCAGCTTGTGGCTAGCGGGTCTAGCGGGGAATGAGCAGTTCTTC. V and J are TRBV5-6 and TRBJ2-1, with TRBD2 matching 9 bases. Trimming cost V 1 base and J 7 bases; bases outside gene matches: 12. The CDR3 loop spans 17 amino acids. CDR1 and CDR2 (germline): SGHDT, YYEEEE.

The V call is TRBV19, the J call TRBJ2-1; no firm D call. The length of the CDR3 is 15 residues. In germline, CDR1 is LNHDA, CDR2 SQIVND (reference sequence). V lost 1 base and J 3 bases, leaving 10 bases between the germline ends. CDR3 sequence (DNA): TGTGCCAGTAGTATAGGGGTCGGCAGCTACAATGAGCAGTTCTTC. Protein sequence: CASSIGVGSYNEQFF.

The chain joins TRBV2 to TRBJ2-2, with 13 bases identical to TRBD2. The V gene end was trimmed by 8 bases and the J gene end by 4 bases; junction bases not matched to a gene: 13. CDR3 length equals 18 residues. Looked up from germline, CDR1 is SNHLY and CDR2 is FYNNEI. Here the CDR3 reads CASWRVRTSGGSTGELFF. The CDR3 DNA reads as TGTGCCAGCTGGAGAGTCCGGACTAGCGGGGGTAGCACCGGGGAGCTGTTTTTT.

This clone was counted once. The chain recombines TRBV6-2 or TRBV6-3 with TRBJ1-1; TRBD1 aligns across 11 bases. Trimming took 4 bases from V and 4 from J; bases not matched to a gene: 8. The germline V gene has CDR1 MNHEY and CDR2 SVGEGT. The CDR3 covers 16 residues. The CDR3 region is CASSSWTGGRGTEAFF. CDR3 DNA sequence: TGTGCCAGCAGTTCGTGGACAGGGGGCCGGGGCACTGAAGCTTTCTTT.

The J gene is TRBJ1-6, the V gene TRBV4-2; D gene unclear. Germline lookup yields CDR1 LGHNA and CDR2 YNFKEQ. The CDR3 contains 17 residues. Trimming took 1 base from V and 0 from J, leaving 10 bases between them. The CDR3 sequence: CASSQGSQSSYNSPLHF. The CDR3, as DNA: TGTGCCAGCAGCCAAGGGTCCCAGTCCTCCTATAATTCACCCCTCCACTTT.

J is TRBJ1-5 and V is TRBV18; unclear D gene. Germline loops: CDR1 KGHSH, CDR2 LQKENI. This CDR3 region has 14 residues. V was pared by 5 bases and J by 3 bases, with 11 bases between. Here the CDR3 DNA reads TGTGCCAGCTCAAAAATAAGGGACAATCAGCCCCAGCATTTT. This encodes CASSKIRDNQPQHF.